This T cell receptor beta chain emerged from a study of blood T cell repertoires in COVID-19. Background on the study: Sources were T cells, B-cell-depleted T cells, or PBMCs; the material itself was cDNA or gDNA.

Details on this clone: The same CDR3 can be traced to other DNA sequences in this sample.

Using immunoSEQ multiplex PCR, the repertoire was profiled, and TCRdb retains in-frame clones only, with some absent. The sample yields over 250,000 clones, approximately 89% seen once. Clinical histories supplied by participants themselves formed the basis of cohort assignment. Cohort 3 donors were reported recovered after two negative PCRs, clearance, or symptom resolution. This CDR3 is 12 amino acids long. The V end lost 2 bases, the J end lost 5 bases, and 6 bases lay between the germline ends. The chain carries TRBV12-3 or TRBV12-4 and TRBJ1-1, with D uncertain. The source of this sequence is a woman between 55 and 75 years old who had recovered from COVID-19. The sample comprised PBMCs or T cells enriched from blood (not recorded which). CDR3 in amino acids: CASSLRGTEAFF. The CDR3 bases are TGTGCCAGCAGTTTAAGAGGGACTGAAGCTTTCTTT.